These T cell receptor beta chains were read from a single sample in a study of blood T cell repertoires in COVID-19. Here immunoSEQ multiplex PCR was the method, and the copy in TCRdb shows in-frame clones only, minus some. The data contain some 190,000 clones, 70% to 80% of them singletons. Sequenced: PBMCs or T cells enriched from blood (not recorded which). These receptor sequences come from a man aged 60-69 years who had been exposed to COVID-19. Each CDR3 is given with its conserved first and last residue. The D gene is left open where the match is weak. Part of the rows lack a size; the others show once, few, many or a class for expanded clones.

J	size	V	length	D	DNA	CDR3
TRBJ1-1	once	TRBV10-3	17	TRBD1	TGTGCCATCAGTGAGCCGCGGGGTGACAGGGGCCACACTGAAGCTTTCTTT	CAISEPRGDRGHTEAFF
TRBJ2-7	.	TRBV7-9	15	TRBD1	TGTGCCAGCAGCTTAGTCGGGACAGGGTCATACGAGCAGTACTTC	CASSLVGTGSYEQYF
TRBJ2-1	once	TRBV24-1	16	TRBD2	TGTGCCACCAGTGAGGCTAGCGGGACGAGACGCAATGAGCAGTTCTTC	CATSEASGTRRNEQFF
TRBJ1-2	.	TRBV3-1/TRBV3-2	17	.	TGTGCCAGCAGCCAAGATCTGCTGCAGGGAACCTATGAGGGCTACACCTTC	CASSQDLLQGTYEGYTF
TRBJ2-1	.	TRBV5-1	12	.	TGCGCCAGCAGCTTTGGGCAGTATGAGCAGTTCTTC	CASSFGQYEQFF
TRBJ2-3	.	TRBV5-8	18	.	TGTGCCAGCAGCTTGGGTCCGGGACTTTCCCCCCGCGCAGATACGCAGTATTTT	CASSLGPGLSPRADTQYF
TRBJ1-1	.	TRBV19	15	TRBD1	TGTGCCAGTAGAGCCTGGAGGGGGCCGGACACTGAAGCTTTCTTT	CASRAWRGPDTEAFF
TRBJ1-4	.	TRBV3-1/TRBV3-2	16	TRBD1	TGTGCCAGCAGCAAACAGGGGGCTTCACGGTCCGGAAAACTGTTTTTT	CASSKQGASRSGKLFF
TRBJ1-1	few	TRBV18	13	.	TGTGCCAGCTCCTACCGGGGTGGCACTGAAGCTTTCTTT	CASSYRGGTEAFF
TRBJ2-7	once	TRBV5-1	14	TRBD2	TGCGCCAGCAGCTTAATAGCGGGCACGGGAGAGCAGTACTTC	CASSLIAGTGEQYF
TRBJ2-7	.	TRBV28	13	TRBD1	TGTGCCAGCAGGACAGGGGGCATCTACGAGCAGTACTTC	CASRTGGIYEQYF
TRBJ2-4	.	TRBV5-5	15	.	TGTGCCAGCAGCGACGACGGACTAGCCAAAAACATTCAGTACTTC	CASSDDGLAKNIQYF
TRBJ2-3	.	TRBV27	14	.	TGTGCCAGCACTCCGGGACACAGCACAGATACGCAGTATTTT	CASTPGHSTDTQYF
TRBJ2-2	once	TRBV11-3	13	.	TGTGCCAGCAGCTTAGATCAGGCCGGGGAGCTGTTTTTT	CASSLDQAGELFF
TRBJ1-6	.	TRBV20-1	14	.	TGCAGTGCTAGTTTTTCAGGGGATAATTCACCCCTCCACTTT	CSASFSGDNSPLHF
TRBJ1-1	few	TRBV5-1	14	.	TGCGCCAGCAGCTTGACAGGACGCTACACTGAAGCTTTCTTT	CASSLTGRYTEAFF
TRBJ1-2	many	TRBV7-9	16	.	TGTGCCAGCAGCCGCGGGGGAGGGGCGAATAACTATGGCTACACCTTC	CASSRGGGANNYGYTF
TRBJ2-1	.	TRBV7-3	15	TRBD2	TGTGCCAGCAGCCTCCGGACTAGCAGGAGGGATGAGCAGTTCTTC	CASSLRTSRRDEQFF
TRBJ1-2	.	TRBV5-1	14	.	TGCGCCAGCAGCTTAACAAACATAAACTATGGCTACACCTTC	CASSLTNINYGYTF
TRBJ2-7	.	TRBV5-4	13	TRBD2	TGTGCCAGCAGCTCGGCGGGAGTCGTCGAGCAGTACTTC	CASSSAGVVEQYF
TRBJ2-5	.	TRBV19	17	TRBD2	TGTGCCAGTAGTCCAGGACTAGCGGGAGGGTTGAGAGAGACCCAGTACTTC	CASSPGLAGGLRETQYF
TRBJ2-7	.	TRBV24-1	13	.	TGTGCCACCAGTGATTTGGCAGGGTACGAGCAGTACTTC	CATSDLAGYEQYF
TRBJ2-7	.	TRBV6-1	13	TRBD1	TGTGCCAGCGGGGGACAGGGGGCGCGGGAGCAGTACTTC	CASGGQGAREQYF
TRBJ1-2	once	TRBV29-1	15	.	TGCAGCGCTCTCCCTACTCAGGGAAGCAACTATGGCTACACCTTC	CSALPTQGSNYGYTF
TRBJ1-5	.	TRBV9	13	.	TGTGCCAGCAGCGGTCTTCAGAGGGAGCCCCAGCATTTT	CASSGLQREPQHF
TRBJ2-4	.	TRBV28	12	.	TGTGCCAGCAGTCTGAGTAGTATAAGTCGGGACTTC	CASSLSSISRDF
TRBJ1-6	.	TRBV28	16	TRBD1	TGTGCCAGCAGACCCAACTTGACAGGGTATGATTCACCCCTCCACTTT	CASRPNLTGYDSPLHF
TRBJ1-2	.	TRBV28	14	.	TGTGCCAGCAGTCCGACTACAGGGCGCTATGGCTACACCTTC	CASSPTTGRYGYTF
TRBJ1-4	.	TRBV19	13	.	TGTGCCAGTAGTATACAGGGTGGGGAAAAACTGTTTTTT	CASSIQGGEKLFF
TRBJ1-4	.	TRBV7-9	14	.	TGTGCCAGCAGCTTAGGATCGGGGAATGAAAAACTGTTTTTT	CASSLGSGNEKLFF
TRBJ1-1	few	TRBV14	13	.	TGTGCCAGCAGCCAAGAAGCGAACACTGAAGCTTTCTTT	CASSQEANTEAFF
TRBJ2-1	.	TRBV4-1	17	TRBD2	TGCGCCAGCAGCCCAGGACTAGCGGGAGTAGCCTACAATGAGCAGTTCTTC	CASSPGLAGVAYNEQFF
TRBJ2-1	.	TRBV29-1	17	TRBD1	TGCAGCGTTGTGCCACCGGGACAGAGAGCATTCTACAATGAGCAGTTCTTC	CSVVPPGQRAFYNEQFF
TRBJ2-7	.	TRBV2	12	.	TGTGCCAGCAGGGACACCCCCTACGAGCAGTACTTC	CASRDTPYEQYF
TRBJ2-7	.	TRBV5-3	13	.	TGTGCCAGAAGCCCGGGACATTACTACGAGCAGTACTTC	CARSPGHYYEQYF
TRBJ1-6	.	TRBV11-2	14	TRBD1	TGTGCCAGCAGTCCCGGGACAGCTAATTCACCCCTCCACTTT	CASSPGTANSPLHF
TRBJ1-4	.	TRBV11-2	14	.	TGTGCCTCACAACTGGGGGCCAGAGGAGAAAAACTGTTTTTT	CASQLGARGEKLFF
TRBJ2-7	.	TRBV5-1	14	.	TGCGCCAGCACGGATTCAGGGTCGTGGTACGAGCAGTACTTC	CASTDSGSWYEQYF
TRBJ1-2	once	TRBV5-4	13	.	TGTGCCAGCAGCTTGCAGTCACCTTATGGCTACACCTTC	CASSLQSPYGYTF
TRBJ2-1	once	TRBV9	13	TRBD1	TGTGCCAGCAGCGCGGGACAGGGAAATGAGCAGTTCTTC	CASSAGQGNEQFF
TRBJ2-3	.	TRBV28	17	TRBD1	TGTGCCAGCAGTCCCCTAACAGGGGCTACCTTCACAGATACGCAGTATTTT	CASSPLTGATFTDTQYF
TRBJ1-3	.	TRBV7-3	16	.	TGTGCCAGCAGCTCAACCCCGGGGAGATCTGGAAACACCATATATTTT	CASSSTPGRSGNTIYF
TRBJ1-2	.	TRBV28	12	TRBD1	TGTGCCAGCCAGGGACAGTACTATGGCTACACCTTC	CASQGQYYGYTF
TRBJ2-6	.	TRBV28	18	.	TGTGCCAGCAGTTTATCGGGGATGAGTACATCTGGGGCCAACGTCCTGACTTTC	CASSLSGMSTSGANVLTF
TRBJ2-7	.	TRBV14	14	.	TGTGCCAGCAGCCAACCAAACTATCCCTACGAGCAGTACTTC	CASSQPNYPYEQYF
TRBJ2-1	.	TRBV27	18	TRBD2	TGTGCCAGCAGTCTATTCGGGACTAGCGGGTTGGGAAACAATGAGCAGTTCTTC	CASSLFGTSGLGNNEQFF
TRBJ2-3	.	TRBV9	16	TRBD1	TGTGCCAGCAGCGTAGATGGGACAGGGGGCACAGATACGCAGTATTTT	CASSVDGTGGTDTQYF
TRBJ2-1	.	TRBV27	17	.	TGTGCCAGCAGTTTATCGGCCGGCGGGATCCCTACTCATGAGCAGTTCTTC	CASSLSAGGIPTHEQFF
TRBJ1-5	.	TRBV19	15	TRBD1	TGTGCCAGTAGGGCAGACAGGGGGACCAATCAGCCCCAGCATTTT	CASRADRGTNQPQHF
TRBJ2-1	.	TRBV27	15	.	TGTGCCAGCAGTTTAGGGGACATGCTAAGTGGTGAGCAGTTCTTC	CASSLGDMLSGEQFF
TRBJ2-7	once	TRBV11-2	13	.	TGTGCCAGCAGCTTAGATCCTTCGTACGAGCAGTACTTC	CASSLDPSYEQYF
TRBJ1-1	.	TRBV6-4	13	.	TGTGCCAGCAGTTTCACCCCAATAGACAGGGCTTTCTTT	CASSFTPIDRAFF